The clone carrying this TCR beta chain has more than one count but fewer than ten. Its antigen is not known. The data stem from a study of response to subunit inactivated influenza vaccine. Findings and limits, study-wide: A suggestion made by the authors is that each seasonal influenza vaccination recruits few new T cells.

Trimming took off 6 bases at V and 6 bases at J, with 18 bases between the two ends. The CDR3 loop spans 14 amino acids. Germline V gene sequence: CDR1 MNHNS, CDR2 SASEGT. MiXCR, applied by TCRdb to the RT-PCR reads, yields one record per CDR3 protein. The sample lists more than 550,000 distinct CDR3 sequences, 10% to 12% seen once, with approximately 10% in the top ten. The data also belong to a second study, concerning T cells expressing NK-cell markers. That publication notes: In generating TCR beta cDNA, 5'RACE template switching with UMIs was used. Each TCR beta repertoire originated in sorted T cells that were CD3+CD56+NKG2C+, CD3+CD56+NKG2C- or CD3+CD56-NKG2C+. The study found these clonotypes also leading the CD3+CD56-NKG2C+ fraction in a few donors.

This sequence joins TRBV6-1 and TRBJ2-7, with D unclear. Sequencing used PBMCs from blood, obtained on the day of vaccination. The receptor's source is a man over 45 who received an inactivated influenza vaccine. CDR3 in amino acids: CASRPYSTLREQYF. The CDR3, as DNA: TGTGCCAGCAGACCGTACTCGACACTACGCGAGCAGTACTTC.